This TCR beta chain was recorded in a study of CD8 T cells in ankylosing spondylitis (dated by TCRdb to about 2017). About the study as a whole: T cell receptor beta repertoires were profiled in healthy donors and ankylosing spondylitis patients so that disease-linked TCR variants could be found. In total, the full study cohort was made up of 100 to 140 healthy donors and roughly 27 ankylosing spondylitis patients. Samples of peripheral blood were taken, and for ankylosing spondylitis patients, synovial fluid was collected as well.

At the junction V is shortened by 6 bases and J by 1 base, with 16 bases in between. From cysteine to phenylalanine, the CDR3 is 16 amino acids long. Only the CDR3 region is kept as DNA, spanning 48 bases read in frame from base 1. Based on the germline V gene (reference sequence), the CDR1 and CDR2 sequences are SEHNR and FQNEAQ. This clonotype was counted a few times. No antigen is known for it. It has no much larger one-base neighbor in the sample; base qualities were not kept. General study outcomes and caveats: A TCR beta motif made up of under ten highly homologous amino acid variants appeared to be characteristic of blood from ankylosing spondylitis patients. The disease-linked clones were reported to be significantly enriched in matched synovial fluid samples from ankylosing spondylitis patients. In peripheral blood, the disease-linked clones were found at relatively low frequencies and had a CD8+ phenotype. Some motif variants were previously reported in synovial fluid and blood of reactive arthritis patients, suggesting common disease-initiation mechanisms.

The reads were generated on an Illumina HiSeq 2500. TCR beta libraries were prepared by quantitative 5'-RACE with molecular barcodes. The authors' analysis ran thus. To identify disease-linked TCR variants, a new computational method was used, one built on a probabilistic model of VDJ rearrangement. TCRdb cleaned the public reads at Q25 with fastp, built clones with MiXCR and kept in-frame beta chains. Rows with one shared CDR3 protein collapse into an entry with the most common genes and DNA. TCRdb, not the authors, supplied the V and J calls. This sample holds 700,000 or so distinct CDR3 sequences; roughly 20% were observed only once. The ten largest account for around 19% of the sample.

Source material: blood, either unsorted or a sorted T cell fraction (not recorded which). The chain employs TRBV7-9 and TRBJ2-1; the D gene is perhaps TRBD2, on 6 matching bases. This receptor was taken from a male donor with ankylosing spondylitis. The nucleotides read TGTGCCAGCAGACTCCTTGGGGCGGGGTCCTACAATGAGCAGTTCTTC. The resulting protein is CASRLLGAGSYNEQFF.